Shown below are 9 T cell receptor beta chains from a single sample sequenced in a study of cytomegalovirus exposure and HLA in healthy donors. The primer mix had 60 Vbeta and 13 Jbeta primers. This table comes from immunoSEQ multiplex PCR, and its TCRdb copy is limited to in-frame clones, with some not included. The sample has 150,000 to 200,000 clones, 60% to 85% seen once; the top ten hold 2.9%. The material sequenced was PBMCs. These receptors came from a male donor in good health and CMV-seronegative.

This clone was seen a single time. V and J are TRBV25-1 and TRBJ2-1; 9 bases are a match to TRBD2. The CDR3 totals 17 residues. Germline V gene sequence: CDR1 MGHDK, CDR2 SYGVNS. The V gene end was trimmed by 4 bases and the J gene end by 7 bases; junction bases not matched to a gene: 14. The CDR3 nucleotides are TGTGCCAGCAGTGTTTATGCGACTAGCGGCAGGAGGAATGAGCAGTTCTTC. Its protein is CASSVYATSGRRNEQFF.

The chain is built from TRBV6-6 and TRBJ1-3; D remains ambiguous. CDR1 and CDR2 from the germline V gene are MNHNY and SVGAGI (reference sequence). Trimming took 6 bases from V and 1 from J, leaving 13 bases between them. The CDR3 contains 15 residues. CDR3 DNA: TGTGCCAGCAGCGAACAAGTCTTGTCTGGAAACACCATATATTTT. Translating gives CASSEQVLSGNTIYF.

The chain recombines TRBV28 with TRBJ2-7; perhaps TRBD1 as D (7 bases). Germline V lookup: CDR1 MDHEN, CDR2 SYDVKM. The CDR3 has 16 amino acids. V was pared by 4 bases and J by 0 bases, with 16 bases between. Here the CDR3 DNA reads TGTGCCAGCAGTTACACCGGGACAGCGGGCTCCTACGAGCAGTACTTC. The encoded protein is CASSYTGTAGSYEQYF.

The J gene is TRBJ1-4, the V gene TRBV7-2; no definite D call. V lost 1 base and J 7 bases, leaving 10 bases between the germline ends. From germline, CDR1 is SGHTA and CDR2 FQGNSA. The CDR3 has 14 amino acids. The CDR3 DNA reads as TGTGCCAGCAGCTTAGAGAGGAACGGTGAAAAACTGTTTTTT. Residues: CASSLERNGEKLFF.

This rearrangement joins TRBV6-6 to TRBJ1-5; 8 bases are a match to TRBD1. V lost 6 bases and J lost 5; bases outside the gene matches: 6. CDR1 MNHNY and CDR2 SVGAGI come from the germline V gene (reference sequence). The CDR3 has 14 amino acids. CDR3 nucleotide sequence: TGTGCCAGCAGCCCCGGGACAGGCTATCAGCCCCAGCATTTT. This codes for CASSPGTGYQPQHF.

The chain combines TRBV6-6 with TRBJ2-1, with 8 bases aligning to TRBD2. V was pared by 0 bases and J by 14 bases, with 15 bases of the junction left unmatched. The CDR3 runs to 16 residues. Germline loops: CDR1 MNHNY, CDR2 SVGAGI (reference sequence). The CDR3 region is CASSYSRTSIGALEFF. The CDR3 DNA is TGTGCCAGCAGTTACTCCAGGACTAGCATCGGAGCCCTGGAGTTCTTC.

The rearrangement uses TRBV19 and TRBJ2-7; 8 bases agree with TRBD2. V lost 6 bases, J lost 3 bases, and 4 bases stayed unmatched. CDR3 length equals 13 residues. Germline CDR1 and CDR2: LNHDA and SQIVND (reference sequence). The CDR3 DNA is TGTGCCAGTAGGTCGGGAGGGAACTACGAGCAGTACTTC. Amino acids: CASRSGGNYEQYF. The complete variable domain, with remaining parts taken from reference TRBV19 and TRBJ2-7, reads DGGITQSPKYLFRKEGQNVTLSCEQNLNHDAMYWYRQDPGQGLRLIYYSQIVNDFQKGDIAEGYSVSREKKESFPLTVTSAQKNPTAFYLCASRSGGNYEQYFGPGTRLTVT.

The table lists this clone with a count of one. The chain links TRBV9 to TRBJ2-3, with 9 bases matching TRBD1. The length of the CDR3 is 16 residues. Per germline, CDR1 SGDLS and CDR2 YYNGEE. V shed 4 bases, J shed 2 bases, and the junction held 8 bases outside the gene matches. This CDR3 reads CASSRLGQGITDTQYF. In DNA, the CDR3 is TGTGCCAGCAGCAGGTTGGGACAGGGAATCACAGATACGCAGTATTTT.

V and J are TRBV27 and TRBJ1-4; a possible D gene is TRBD1 (6 bases). The germline V and J ends were trimmed by 6 bases and 7 bases, with 18 bases remaining between them. Looked up from germline, CDR1 is MNHEY and CDR2 is SMNVEV (reference sequence). The CDR3 spans 15 residues. The CDR3 protein is CASRSDRRYGEKLFF. The CDR3 DNA reads TGTGCCAGCAGGTCCGACAGGAGGTATGGTGAAAAACTGTTTTTT.